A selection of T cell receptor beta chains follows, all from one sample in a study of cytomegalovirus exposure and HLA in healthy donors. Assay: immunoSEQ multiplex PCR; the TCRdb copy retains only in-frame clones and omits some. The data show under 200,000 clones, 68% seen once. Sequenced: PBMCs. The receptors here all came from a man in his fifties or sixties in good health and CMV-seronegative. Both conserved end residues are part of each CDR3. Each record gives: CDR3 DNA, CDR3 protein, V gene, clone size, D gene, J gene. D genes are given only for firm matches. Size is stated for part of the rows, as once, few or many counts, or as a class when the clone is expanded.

TGTGCCAGCAGCCCCATGACAGGCACAGATACGCAGTATTTT | CASSPMTGTDTQYF | TRBV7-3 | - | - | TRBJ2-3
TGTGCCAGCAGTTCAATCACGGGGGTAGGCAACTATGGCTACACCTTC | CASSSITGVGNYGYTF | TRBV28 | - | - | TRBJ1-2
TGTGCTAGCAGGGCAGGGGTTGGCAATCAGCCCCAGCATTTT | CASRAGVGNQPQHF | TRBV2 | - | - | TRBJ1-5
TGTGCCAGCAGCTTACCCGGGGGGGCCTCAGGTACGCAGTATTTT | CASSLPGGASGTQYF | TRBV11-1 | - | TRBD2 | TRBJ2-3
TGCGCCAGCAGCCTACTAGCGGGGGGGCTTCAAGAGACCCAGTACTTC | CASSLLAGGLQETQYF | TRBV5-1 | - | TRBD2 | TRBJ2-5
TGTGCCAGTACCGGTATAAGGACAGGGGGAAGCTCCTACGAGCAGTACTTC | CASTGIRTGGSSYEQYF | TRBV19 | - | TRBD1 | TRBJ2-7
TGTGCCAGCAGCAATCGACAGGATCGGGAGGGGACGCAGTATTTT | CASSNRQDREGTQYF | TRBV27 | - | TRBD2 | TRBJ2-3
TGTGCCAGCAGTGCCTCCGGGACAGAAGGTGAAAAACTGTTTTTT | CASSASGTEGEKLFF | TRBV2 | few | TRBD1 | TRBJ1-4
TGTGCCAGCAGTTCTGGGGGCCGGCAGCCCCAGCATTTT | CASSSGGRQPQHF | TRBV27 | - | - | TRBJ1-5
TGCGCCAGCAGCCCGGGACAGGGTAGCACAGATACGCAGTATTTT | CASSPGQGSTDTQYF | TRBV5-1 | once | TRBD1 | TRBJ2-3
TGCAGCGTTGAAGATCTCCGGGACAAGGACATTCAGTACTTC | CSVEDLRDKDIQYF | TRBV29-1 | - | - | TRBJ2-4
TGTGCCAGCAGTGCCGGGGGATCCTACGAGCAGTACTTC | CASSAGGSYEQYF | TRBV7-9 | - | - | TRBJ2-7
TGTGCCAGCAGTTCCGGGGGTTCCAGCAAGGTGGCCCAGTACTTC | CASSSGGSSKVAQYF | TRBV6-5 | - | - | TRBJ2-5
TGTGCCAGCAGCGATAGGACAGGGGTCTACGAGCAGTACTTC | CASSDRTGVYEQYF | TRBV4-2 | - | TRBD1 | TRBJ2-7
TGCGCCAGCAGCTCTTATGGCGCGGGGGGTACCCACGAGCAGTACTTC | CASSSYGAGGTHEQYF | TRBV4-1 | - | TRBD2 | TRBJ2-7
TGTGCCAGCAGCTTTACCGGGACAGGGGCCTACGAGCAGTACTTC | CASSFTGTGAYEQYF | TRBV11-2 | - | TRBD1 | TRBJ2-7
TGTGCCAGCAGTCACAGGGGTCGGGGCGGCACTGAAGCTTTCTTT | CASSHRGRGGTEAFF | TRBV6-5 | - | TRBD1 | TRBJ1-1
TGTGCCAGCTGGGACAGGGGCCTCTATGGCTACACCTTC | CASWDRGLYGYTF | TRBV6-1 | - | TRBD1 | TRBJ1-2
TGTGCCAGCAGTAGAATTAGCGGGGGATCGAAGACCCAGTACTTC | CASSRISGGSKTQYF | TRBV2 | few | TRBD2 | TRBJ2-5